Presented here are 10 T cell receptor beta chains from one specimen sequenced in a study of spatial heterogeneity in lung cancer (dated by TCRdb to between 2019 and 2020). Library construction relied on 5' RACE. Sequencing took place on a NextSeq 500. Using fastp trimming at Q25 and MiXCR clonotype assembly, TCRdb reanalyzed the public sequencing data and kept in-frame beta chains. Each entry is one CDR3 protein sequence, shown with its most common DNA and genes. For this sample the table gives over 35,000 distinct CDR3 sequences, of which 10% were detected only once. The ten largest clones add up to roughly a sixth of the sample. The time point label for this specimen denotes: blood at routine non-recurrence follow-up after resection. The sequences come from PBMCs, collected at follow-up. These receptors were taken from a female donor with early-stage non-small cell lung cancer.

The sample holds many counts of this clonotype. The rearrangement uses TRBV7-9 and TRBJ1-3; D gene ambiguous. Germline assignment: CDR1 SEHNR and CDR2 FQNEAQ (reference sequence). The V end was cut by 5 bases, the J end by 0 bases, with 11 bases between. There are 15 residues in the CDR3. As DNA, the CDR3 is TGTGCCAGCAGCCGGAGCGGGGTCTCTGGAAACACCATATATTTT. Translated, it gives CASSRSGVSGNTIYF. Full variable domain (outside the CDR3, taken from reference TRBV7-9 and TRBJ1-3): DTGVSQNPRHKITKRGQNVTFRCDPISEHNRLYWYRQTLGQGPEFLTYFQNEAQLEKSRLLSDRFSAERPKGSFSTLEIQRTEQGDSAMYLCASSRSGVSGNTIYFGEGSWLTVV.

In its sample, this clonotype was seen a few times. The chain is built from TRBV7-6 and TRBJ2-7; D may correspond to TRBD1 or TRBD2 (5 bases each). The length of the CDR3 is 16 residues. V was clipped by 5 bases and J by 2 bases, with 19 bases between them. Germline values: CDR1 SGHVS, CDR2 FNYEAQ. The CDR3 nucleotides read TGTGCCAGCAGCGGTTTTGTTGGGACGAAGGCCTACGAGCAGTACTTC. It yields the protein CASSGFVGTKAYEQYF. The full variable domain, with the rest looked up from reference TRBV7-6 and TRBJ2-7, is GAGVSQSPRYKVTKRGQDVALRCDPISGHVSLYWYRQALGQGPEFLTYFNYEAQQDKSGLPNDRFSAERPEGSISTLTIQRTEQRDSAMYRCASSGFVGTKAYEQYFGPGTRLTVT.

In DNA form, the CDR3 reads TGCAGTGCTAGGGACCTCTCCTATAATTCACCCCTCCACTTT. As protein: CSARDLSYNSPLHF. The chain joins TRBV20-1 to TRBJ1-6, with D uncertain. This CDR3 region has 14 residues. Germline loops: CDR1 DFQATT, CDR2 SNEGSKA (reference sequence). V was clipped by 3 bases and J by 0 bases, with 6 bases between them.

In this sample, this clonotype turned up many times. The J gene is TRBJ1-2, the V gene TRBV24-1, with D hard to call. This CDR3 contains 12 residues. Germline loops: CDR1 KGHDR, CDR2 SFDVKD. The germline V and J ends were trimmed by 6 bases and 8 bases, with 12 bases remaining between them. CDR3 DNA: TGTGCCACCAGTCGCCCTCCGGAAGGCTACACCTTC. Encoded protein: CATSRPPEGYTF.

This clonotype was found a few times. J is TRBJ2-1 and V is TRBV18, with TRBD2 matching 11 bases. The ends lost 0 bases at V and 12 bases at J; junction bases unmatched: 7. The CDR3 contains 15 residues. In germline, CDR1 is KGHSH, CDR2 LQKENI. In DNA, the CDR3 is TGTGCCAGCTCACCACCGAGTAGCGGGGGGGCCGGGCAGTTCTTC. The encoded protein is CASSPPSSGGAGQFF.

In this sample, this clonotype turned up a few times. The genes are TRBV15 and TRBJ2-3; 7 nucleotides agree with TRBD1. With 3 bases clipped from V and 2 bases from J, the junction kept 5 bases outside the gene matches. CDR1 is LNHNV, CDR2 YYDKDF, per germline (reference sequence). The CDR3 length is 15 residues. CDR3 in amino acids: CATSSLDRVTDTQYF. The CDR3 coding sequence is TGTGCCACCAGCAGCCTCGACAGGGTCACAGATACGCAGTATTTT.

This clonotype has only a few counts. The chain recombines TRBV7-3 with TRBJ1-1; possible D gene TRBD1, 6 bases. The CDR3 runs 14 residues. Looked up from germline, CDR1 is SGHTA and CDR2 is FQGTGA. With 6 bases removed from V and 1 base from J, the gap between germline ends came to 12 bases. The CDR3: CASSTGTPNTEAFF. The CDR3 nucleotides are TGTGCCAGCAGTACCGGGACACCGAACACTGAAGCTTTCTTT.

The gene calls are TRBV6-1 and TRBJ2-3; 9 bases agree with TRBD1. CDR3 length: 17 residues. The junction had 7 bases not matched to a gene; V was cut back by 1 base and J by 2 bases. Germline V gene data show CDR1 as MNHNS and CDR2 as SASEGT. CDR3 in DNA: TGTGCCAGCAGTGAAGGTTCAGGGACAGGGTACACAGATACGCAGTATTTT. Protein: CASSEGSGTGYTDTQYF.

This clonotype was found once. The chain is built from TRBV7-3 and TRBJ2-5; 7 nucleotides match TRBD2. This CDR3 has 13 residues. CDR1 is SGHTA, CDR2 FQGTGA, per germline. V dropped 7 bases and J dropped 4; count of bases not matched to a gene: 6. The chain's CDR3 is CASKGGGSETQYF. Here the CDR3 DNA reads TGTGCCAGCAAGGGCGGGGGATCAGAGACCCAGTACTTC.

This clonotype has at least ten counts. The CDR3 bases are TGTGCCAGTCCGGGTAACTATGGCTACACCTTC. This codes for CASPGNYGYTF. The genes are TRBV19 and TRBJ1-2; D not certain. The CDR3 has 11 residues. CDR1 is LNHDA, CDR2 SQIVND, per germline (reference sequence). V lost 8 bases and J 1 base, leaving 5 bases between the germline ends.